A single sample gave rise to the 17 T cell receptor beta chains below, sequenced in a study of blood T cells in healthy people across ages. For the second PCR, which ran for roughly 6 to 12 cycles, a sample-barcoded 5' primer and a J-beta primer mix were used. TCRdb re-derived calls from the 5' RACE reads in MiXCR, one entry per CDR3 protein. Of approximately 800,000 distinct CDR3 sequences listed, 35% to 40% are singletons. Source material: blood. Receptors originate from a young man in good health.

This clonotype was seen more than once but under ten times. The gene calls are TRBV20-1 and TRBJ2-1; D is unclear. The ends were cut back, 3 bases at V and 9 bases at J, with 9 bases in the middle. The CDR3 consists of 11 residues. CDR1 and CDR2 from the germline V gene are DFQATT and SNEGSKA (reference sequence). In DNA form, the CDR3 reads TGCAGTGCTAGGGCCTCCAGTGAGCAGTTCTTC. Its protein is CSARASSEQFF.

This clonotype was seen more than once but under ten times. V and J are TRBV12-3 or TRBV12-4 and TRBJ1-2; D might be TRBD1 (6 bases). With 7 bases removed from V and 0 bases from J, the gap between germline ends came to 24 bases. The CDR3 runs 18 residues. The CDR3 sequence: CASKRTRGSARSNYGYTF. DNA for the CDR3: TGTGCCAGCAAAAGAACCAGGGGCTCAGCCAGATCTAACTATGGCTACACCTTC.

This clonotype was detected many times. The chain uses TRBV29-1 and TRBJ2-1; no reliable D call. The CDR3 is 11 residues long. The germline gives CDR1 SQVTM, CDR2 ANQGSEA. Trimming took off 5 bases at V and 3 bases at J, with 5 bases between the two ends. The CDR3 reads CSVWLYNEQFF. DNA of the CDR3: TGCAGCGTTTGGCTCTACAATGAGCAGTTCTTC.

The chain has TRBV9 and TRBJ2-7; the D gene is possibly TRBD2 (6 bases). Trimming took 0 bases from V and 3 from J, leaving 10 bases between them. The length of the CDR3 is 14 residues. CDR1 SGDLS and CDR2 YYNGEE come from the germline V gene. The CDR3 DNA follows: TGTGCCAGCAGCGTAGGATCTAGCGTCTACGAGCAGTACTTC. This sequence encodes CASSVGSSVYEQYF.

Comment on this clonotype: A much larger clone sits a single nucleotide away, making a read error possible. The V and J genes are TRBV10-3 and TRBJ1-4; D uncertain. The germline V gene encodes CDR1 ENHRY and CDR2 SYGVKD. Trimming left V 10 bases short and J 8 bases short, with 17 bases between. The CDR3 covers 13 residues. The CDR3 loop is CASGCSEWEKLFF. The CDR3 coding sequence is TGTGCCAGCGGCTGCTCTGAGTGGGAAAAACTGTTTTTT.

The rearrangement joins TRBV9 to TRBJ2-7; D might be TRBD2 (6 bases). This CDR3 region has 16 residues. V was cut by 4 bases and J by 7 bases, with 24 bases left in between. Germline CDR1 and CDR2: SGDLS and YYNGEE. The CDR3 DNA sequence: TGTGCCAGCAGCCTGACTTGGGGAGGACCGTACAATGAGCAGTACTTC. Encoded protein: CASSLTWGGPYNEQYF.

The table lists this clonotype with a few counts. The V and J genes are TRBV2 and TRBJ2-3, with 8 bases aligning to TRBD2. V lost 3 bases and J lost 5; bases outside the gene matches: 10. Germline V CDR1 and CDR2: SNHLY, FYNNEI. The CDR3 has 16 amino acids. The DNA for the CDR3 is TGTGCCAGCAGTGATGGGGGTAGCGGGGAGGGAGATACGCAGTATTTT. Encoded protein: CASSDGGSGEGDTQYF.

The CDR3 region is CSAPIRQKLFYGYTF. The CDR3 DNA is TGCAGTGCTCCGATTCGACAGAAACTTTTCTATGGCTACACCTTC. The chain employs TRBV20-1 and TRBJ1-2; perhaps TRBD1 as D (5 bases). V lost 5 bases, J lost 4 bases, and 20 bases lay in between. CDR3 length: 15 residues. Germline lookup yields CDR1 DFQATT and CDR2 SNEGSKA (reference sequence).

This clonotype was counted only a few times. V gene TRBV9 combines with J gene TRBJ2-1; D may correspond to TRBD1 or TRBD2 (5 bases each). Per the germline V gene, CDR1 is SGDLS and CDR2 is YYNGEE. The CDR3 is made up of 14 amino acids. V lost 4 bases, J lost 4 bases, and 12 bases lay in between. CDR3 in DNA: TGTGCCAGCAGCCAGGGAGACGGGTACAATGAGCAGTTCTTC. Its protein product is CASSQGDGYNEQFF.

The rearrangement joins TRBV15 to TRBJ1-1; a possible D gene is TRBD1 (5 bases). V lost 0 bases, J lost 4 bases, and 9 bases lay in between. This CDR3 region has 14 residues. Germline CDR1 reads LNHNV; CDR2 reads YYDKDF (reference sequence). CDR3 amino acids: CATSRDRETTEAFF. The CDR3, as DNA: TGTGCCACCAGCAGAGACAGGGAGACCACTGAAGCTTTCTTT. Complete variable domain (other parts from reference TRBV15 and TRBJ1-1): DAMVIQNPRYQVTQFGKPVTLSCSQTLNHNVMYWYQQKSSQAPKLLFHYYDKDFNNEADTPDNFQSRRPNTSFCFLDIRSPGLGDTAMYLCATSRDRETTEAFFGQGTRLTVV.

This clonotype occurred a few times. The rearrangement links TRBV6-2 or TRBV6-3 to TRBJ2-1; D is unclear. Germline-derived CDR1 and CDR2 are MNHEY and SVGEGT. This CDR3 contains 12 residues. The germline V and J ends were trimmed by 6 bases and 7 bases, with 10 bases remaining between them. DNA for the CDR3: TGTGCCAGCAGACCGACTCAAAATGAGCAGTTCTTC. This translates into CASRPTQNEQFF.

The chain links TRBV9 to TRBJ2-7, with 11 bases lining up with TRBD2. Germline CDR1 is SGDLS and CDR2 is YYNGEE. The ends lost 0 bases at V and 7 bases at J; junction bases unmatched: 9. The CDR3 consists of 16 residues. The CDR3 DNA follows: TGTGCCAGCAGCGTAGGGGTAGCGGGGGGGTACAATGAGCAGTACTTC. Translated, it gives CASSVGVAGGYNEQYF.

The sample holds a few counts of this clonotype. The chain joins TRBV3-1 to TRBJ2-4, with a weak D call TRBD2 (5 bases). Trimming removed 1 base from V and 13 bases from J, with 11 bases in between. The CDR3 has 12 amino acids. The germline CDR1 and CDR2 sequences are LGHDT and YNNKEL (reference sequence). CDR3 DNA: TGTGCCAGCAGCCAAGCTGAGGGTCAGCAGTACTTC. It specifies CASSQAEGQQYF. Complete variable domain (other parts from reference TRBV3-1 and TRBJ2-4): DTAVSQTPKYLVTQMGNDKSIKCEQNLGHDTMYWYKQDSKKFLKIMFSYNNKELIINETVPNRFSPKSPDKAHLNLHINSLELGDSAVYFCASSQAEGQQYFGAGTRLSVL.

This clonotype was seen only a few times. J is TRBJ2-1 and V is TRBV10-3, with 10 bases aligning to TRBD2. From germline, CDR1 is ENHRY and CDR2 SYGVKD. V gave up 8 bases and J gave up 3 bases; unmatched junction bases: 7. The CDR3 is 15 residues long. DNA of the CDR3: TGTGCCATCGCCCGGACTAGCGGACTCTACAATGAGCAGTTCTTC. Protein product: CAIARTSGLYNEQFF.

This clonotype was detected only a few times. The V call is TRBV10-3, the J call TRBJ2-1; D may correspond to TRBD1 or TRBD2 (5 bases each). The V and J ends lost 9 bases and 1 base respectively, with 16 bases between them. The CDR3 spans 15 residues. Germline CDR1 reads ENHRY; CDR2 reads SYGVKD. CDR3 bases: TGTGCCATTGGGTCCGGGGCGAGATCCTACAATGAGCAGTTCTTC. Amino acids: CAIGSGARSYNEQFF.

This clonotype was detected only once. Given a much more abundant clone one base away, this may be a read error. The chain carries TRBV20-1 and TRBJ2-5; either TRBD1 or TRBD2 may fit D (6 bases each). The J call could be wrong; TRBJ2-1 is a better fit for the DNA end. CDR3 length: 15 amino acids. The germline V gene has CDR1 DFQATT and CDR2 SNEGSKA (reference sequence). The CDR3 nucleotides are TGCAGTACTAACTTGGTAGGGGGGAAAGGAGAGACCCAGTTCTTC. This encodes CSTNLVGGKGETQFF.

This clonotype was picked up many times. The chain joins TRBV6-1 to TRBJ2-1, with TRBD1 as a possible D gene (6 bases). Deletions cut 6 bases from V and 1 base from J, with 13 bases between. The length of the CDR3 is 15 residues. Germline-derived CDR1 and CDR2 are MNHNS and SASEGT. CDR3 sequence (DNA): TGTGCCAGCAGGCTAGGACAGCAGTCCTACAATGAGCAGTTCTTC. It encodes CASRLGQQSYNEQFF.